This TCR beta chain comes out of a study of response to subunit inactivated influenza vaccine. Notes on the study in general: A suggestion made by the authors is that each seasonal influenza vaccination recruits few new T cells.

Germline V gene data show CDR1 as SGHTA and CDR2 as FQGNSA. The CDR3 totals 15 residues. V was pared by 5 bases and J by 5 bases, with 15 bases between. TCRdb passed the RT-PCR reads through MiXCR, listing each CDR3 protein once. There are hundreds of thousands of distinct CDR3 sequences in the sample; more than 9% occur only once, and 7.8% lies in the top ten. This clonotype was recorded a few times. Its antigen is undetermined. The genes are TRBV7-2 and TRBJ1-4; the D is unclear. This specimen consisted of non-naive T cells sorted from PBMCs, obtained roughly 15 days before vaccination. This clonotype originated in a man between 45 and 60 years old who received an inactivated influenza vaccine. Here the CDR3 reads CASSLRGPTNEKLFF. The DNA for the CDR3 is TGTGCCAGCAGCCTCCGTGGCCCGACCAATGAAAAACTGTTTTTT.